This T cell receptor (beta chain) was retrieved from a study of T cell responses to AZD1222 COVID-19 vaccine. Clones were read by immunoSEQ multiplex PCR, and TCRdb kept only the in-frame ones, dropping some. The sample has 110,000 or so clones, 80% to 90% seen once. V lost 1 base and J lost 8, with 11 bases in between. Germline CDR1 SGHDN, CDR2 FVKESK. CDR3 length: 13 residues. The source was peripheral blood, collected on day 0 of AZD1222 vaccination. The TCR was taken from an adult in good health. J is TRBJ1-2 and V is TRBV14; D ambiguous. Written as DNA, the CDR3 is TGTGCCAGCAGCCAAGTCGGGCTGTCGGGCTACACCTTC. This sequence encodes CASSQVGLSGYTF.